These 22 T cell receptor beta chains share one sample of origin, sequenced in a study of response to subunit inactivated influenza vaccine. TCRdb reprocessed the RT-PCR reads via MiXCR and lists one record per CDR3 protein. The sample records about 700,000 distinct CDR3 sequences, about 14% being singletons. This sample comprised PBMCs from blood, obtained around two weeks before vaccination. All receptors derive from a man over 45 who received an inactivated influenza vaccine.

This clonotype was found many times. V is TRBV12-3 or TRBV12-4 and J is TRBJ1-5; D gene unclear. The ends were cut back, 6 bases at V and 0 bases at J, with 12 bases in the middle. CDR3 size: 15 residues. The CDR3 here is CASRPTRYSNQPQHF. The CDR3 nucleotides read TGTGCCAGCAGACCAACCAGATATAGCAATCAGCCCCAGCATTTT.

The CDR3 protein is CSVDSGNTGELFF. DNA for the CDR3: TGCAGCGTCGATAGCGGGAACACCGGGGAGCTGTTTTTT. The rearrangement joins TRBV29-1 to TRBJ2-2; D may be TRBD2 (6 bases). Trimming left V 6 bases short and J 1 base short, with 9 bases between. Germline CDR1 and CDR2: SQVTM and ANQGSEA. The CDR3 loop spans 13 amino acids.

J is TRBJ2-4 and V is TRBV5-4, with D perhaps being TRBD1 or TRBD2 (5 bases each). CDR3 length: 15 residues. In germline, CDR1 is SGHNT, CDR2 YYREEE (reference sequence). V was trimmed by 4 bases and J by 9 bases, leaving 20 bases between them. The CDR3 loop reads CASSPTTGTESIQYF. In DNA, the CDR3 is TGTGCCAGCAGCCCGACTACCGGGACGGAAAGCATTCAGTACTTC. The full variable domain, its missing parts supplied by reference TRBV5-4 and TRBJ2-4, is ETGVTQSPTHLIKTRGQQVTLRCSSQSGHNTVSWYQQALGQGPQFIFQYYREEENGRGNFPPRFSGLQFPNYSSELNVNALELDDSALYLCASSPTTGTESIQYFGAGTRLSVL.

This sequence joins TRBV9 and TRBJ1-1, with 7 bases matching TRBD1. The CDR3 consists of 16 residues. CDR1 and CDR2 from the germline V gene are SGDLS and YYNGEE. Trimming took 5 bases from V and 3 from J; bases not matched to a gene: 13. CDR3 sequence: CASSDPRQGTDTEAFF. The CDR3 DNA sequence: TGTGCCAGCAGTGATCCCCGACAGGGTACGGACACTGAAGCTTTCTTT.

The rearrangement joins TRBV28 to TRBJ2-7; TRBD1 agrees at 7 bases. In germline, CDR1 is MDHEN, CDR2 SYDVKM. The V and J ends lost 5 bases and 6 bases, in that order; junction bases with no gene match: 4. There are 12 residues in the CDR3. In DNA, the CDR3 is TGTGCCAGCAGTCACGACAGGGTCGAGCAGTACTTC. Translating gives CASSHDRVEQYF. Using reference TRBV28 and TRBJ2-7 for the parts outside the CDR3, the full variable domain is DVKVTQSSRYLVKRTGEKVFLECVQDMDHENMFWYRQDPGLGLRLIYFSYDVKMKEKGDIPEGYSVSREKKERFSLILESASTNQTSMYLCASSHDRVEQYFGPGTRLTVT.

In regard to this clonotype: One junction end disagrees with the germline gene, perhaps due to a read error. The genes are TRBV7-7 and TRBJ2-5, with 9 bases aligning to TRBD1. The CDR3 is made up of 17 amino acids. CDR1 SSHAT and CDR2 FNYEAQ come from the germline V gene (reference sequence). The CDR3 loop reads CASSLDILDRGLQTQYF. The CDR3 nucleotides are TGTGCTAGCAGCTTAGATATATTGGACAGGGGACTCCAGACCCAGTACTTC.

This chain connects TRBV11-2 to TRBJ1-5; D uncertain. Germline V CDR1 and CDR2: SGHAT, FQNNGV. CDR3 length equals 16 residues. Between the trimmed V and J ends, which lost 2 bases and 2 bases, there was a span of 13 bases. DNA for the CDR3: TGTGCCAGCAGCTTACTTCGCGGCGCACGCAATCAGCCCCAGCATTTT. It codes for CASSLLRGARNQPQHF.

Only a few counts were recorded for this clonotype. CDR3 residues: CASSLAGTSGSVGTDTQYF. CDR3 DNA: TGTGCCAGCAGCCTAGCCGGGACTAGCGGGAGTGTCGGCACAGATACGCAGTATTTT. The V and J genes are TRBV21-1 and TRBJ2-3; no check of the table's D call, TRBD2, against the DNA was made. TRBV21-1 represents a pseudogene. This CDR3 has 19 amino acids.

The rearrangement links TRBV5-1 to TRBJ2-7; unclear D gene. Germline V gives CDR1 SGHRS, CDR2 YFSETQ. Deletions cut 0 bases from V and 1 base from J, with 17 bases between. This CDR3 is built from 17 residues. In DNA form, the CDR3 reads TGCGCCAGCAGCTTGGCCGAGAGCAGGATCTTTTCCTACGAGCAGTACTTC. Its translation is CASSLAESRIFSYEQYF. Looking up the rest from reference TRBV5-1 and TRBJ2-7 gives the full variable domain: KAGVTQTPRYLIKTRGQQVTLSCSPISGHRSVSWYQQTPGQGLQFLFEYFSETQRNKGNFPGRFSGRQFSNSRSEMNVSTLELGDSALYLCASSLAESRIFSYEQYFGPGTRLTVT.

In its sample, this clonotype was seen a few times. This chain connects TRBV7-2 to TRBJ2-2; TRBD2 aligns across 11 bases. With V trimmed by 2 bases and J by 3 bases, 23 bases remained unmatched. Germline CDR1 SGHTA, CDR2 FQGNSA. The CDR3 consists of 23 residues. The CDR3 is CASSLSFGLIGTSGKADTGELFF. Here the CDR3 DNA reads TGTGCCAGCAGCTTATCATTCGGTCTGATTGGGACTAGCGGCAAAGCGGACACCGGGGAGCTGTTTTTT.

V and J are TRBV3-1 and TRBJ2-7; tentative D call: TRBD1 (6 bases). Germline V gene data show CDR1 as LGHDT and CDR2 as YNNKEL (reference sequence). CDR3 length equals 14 residues. V shed 2 bases and J shed 5 bases, with 13 bases lying between them. The CDR3 DNA reads TGTGCCAGCAGCCAATTACTACAGGGTAACGAGCAGTACTTC. Translated, it gives CASSQLLQGNEQYF.

The chain combines TRBV29-1 with TRBJ2-1; possible D gene TRBD1, 6 bases. V lost 7 bases and J lost 0, with 13 bases in between. Per the germline V gene, CDR1 is SQVTM and CDR2 is ANQGSEA. This CDR3 is built from 14 residues. The DNA of the CDR3 is TGCAGCGCGCCAAGGGGGAGCTCCTACAATGAGCAGTTCTTC. Its translation: CSAPRGSSYNEQFF.

This clonotype was seen more than once but under ten times. The rearrangement joins TRBV5-4 to TRBJ2-5, with a tentative D call TRBD2 (7 bases). Trimming shortened V by 2 bases and J by 1 base, and 15 bases separated the two germline ends. The CDR3 extends over 16 amino acids. Germline V gives CDR1 SGHNT, CDR2 YYREEE (reference sequence). Written as DNA, the CDR3 is TGTGCCAGCAGCTTCCAACGGGGGGCAGGCCAAGAGACCCAGTACTTC. It codes for CASSFQRGAGQETQYF.

The rearrangement uses TRBV5-1 and TRBJ2-5; D call uncertain. The CDR3 has 13 residues. Germline CDR1 SGHRS, CDR2 YFSETQ. The V and J ends lost 2 bases and 5 bases respectively, with 10 bases between them. The chain's CDR3 is CASSFGQFETQYF. The CDR3 bases are TGCGCCAGCAGCTTCGGTCAGTTCGAGACCCAGTACTTC.

The CDR3 protein is CASSFGRSTDTQYF. In nucleotides, the CDR3 is TGTGCCAGCAGCTTCGGTAGGAGCACAGATACGCAGTATTTT. The chain joins TRBV11-1 to TRBJ2-3; no reliable D call. Deletions cut 3 bases from V and 0 bases from J, with 7 bases between. This CDR3 contains 14 residues. The germline V gene has CDR1 SGHAT and CDR2 FQDESV (reference sequence).

This clonotype has at least ten counts. The rearrangement joins TRBV7-3 to TRBJ2-6; D gene ambiguous. The CDR3 is 13 residues long. CDR1 is SGHTA and CDR2 is FQGTGA in the germline V gene. With 8 bases removed from V and 4 bases from J, the gap between germline ends came to 9 bases. CDR3 region: CASSPPGANVLTF. The CDR3 DNA follows: TGTGCCAGCTCACCACCCGGGGCCAACGTCCTGACTTTC.

This clonotype has at least ten counts. This sequence joins TRBV29-1 and TRBJ2-3; D could derive from TRBD1 or TRBD2 (5 bases each). CDR1 SQVTM and CDR2 ANQGSEA come from the germline V gene. V lost 7 bases and J 2 bases, leaving 13 bases between the germline ends. This CDR3 contains 13 residues. The CDR3 DNA reads TGCAGCGGGGACGCCGGACTCACAGATACGCAGTATTTT. This translates into CSGDAGLTDTQYF.

This clonotype was detected a few times. The chain recombines TRBV12-3 or TRBV12-4 with TRBJ1-1; D ambiguous. The CDR3 contains 16 residues. V was cut by 5 bases and J by 0 bases, with 16 bases left in between. The CDR3 protein is CASSPDYWEMNTEAFF. CDR3 nucleotide sequence: TGTGCCAGCAGTCCCGACTACTGGGAAATGAACACTGAAGCTTTCTTT.

This clonotype showed up many times. The chain is built from TRBV7-2 and TRBJ2-7; 7 nucleotides match TRBD1. J lost 0 bases, V lost 6 bases, and 8 bases had no gene match. Germline V gene data show CDR1 as SGHTA and CDR2 as FQGNSA. The CDR3 contains 15 residues. The CDR3 nucleotides read TGTGCCAGCAGTTCTGACAGGGTGAGCTCCTACGAGCAGTACTTC. This codes for CASSSDRVSSYEQYF.

This chain joins TRBV7-2 and TRBJ2-5; maybe TRBD2 (5 bases). Between the trimmed V and J ends, which lost 5 bases and 1 base, there was a span of 14 bases. The CDR3 spans 15 residues. Germline V CDR1 and CDR2: SGHTA, FQGNSA. The DNA for the CDR3 is TGTGCCAGCAGCCCCGGGCCGGCGGGCCAAGAGACCCAGTACTTC. Protein product: CASSPGPAGQETQYF.

This clonotype was counted only a few times. The chain joins TRBV15 to TRBJ2-7, with 8 bases fitting TRBD1. The V segment lost 3 bases and the J segment 2 bases; nucleotides outside the gene matches: 12. CDR3 length equals 17 residues. Germline CDR1 and CDR2: LNHNV and YYDKDF (reference sequence). CDR3 sequence: CATSSERARGRTYEQYF. DNA of the CDR3: TGTGCCACCAGCAGCGAGCGGGCCAGGGGGCGGACCTACGAGCAGTACTTC.

This clonotype was seen more than once but under ten times. The J gene is TRBJ2-1, the V gene TRBV28; 8 bases align to TRBD2. The CDR3 has 15 amino acids. V trimming: 2 bases; J trimming: 7 bases; junction bases outside the gene matches: 7. Germline CDR1 and CDR2: MDHEN and SYDVKM. CDR3 protein: CASSLASGSENEQFF. As DNA, the CDR3 is TGTGCCAGCAGTTTAGCGAGCGGGAGCGAAAATGAGCAGTTCTTC.